The rows below give T cell receptor beta chains drawn from one sample of a study of PD-1 blockade in classical Hodgkin lymphoma. TCRdb's table, derived via immunoSEQ multiplex PCR, lists solely in-frame clones and lacks some. The top ten hold 15% to 20% of the sample, which has 45,000 to 55,000 clones, 81% seen once. Sequenced here: peripheral blood mononuclear cells (PBMCs), sampled at baseline. The receptors shown here come from a human donor with classical Hodgkin lymphoma. The CDR3 runs from the conserved cysteine through the conserved F or W. A D gene is named only where the DNA matches it firmly. Clone size, where shown, is once, few, many, or a class for clones that have expanded.

>TRBJ2-5|many|TRBV7-7|-
CASSSEQGRAETQYF
TGTGCCAGCAGCTCTGAACAGGGCCGGGCAGAGACCCAGTACTTC
>TRBJ2-7|-|TRBV7-6|-
CASSLDRGGAYEQYF
TGTGCCAGCAGCTTAGATCGGGGTGGCGCCTACGAGCAGTACTTC
>TRBJ2-5|-|TRBV10-2|-
CASGRERGETQYF
TGCGCCAGCGGCAGGGAAAGGGGAGAGACCCAGTACTTC
>TRBJ1-5|-|TRBV7-9|TRBD1
CASSLTGGNQPQHF
TGTGCCAGCAGCTTAACAGGGGGCAATCAGCCCCAGCATTTT
>TRBJ1-2|-|TRBV7-8|-
CASSLPAGGFDTNYGYTF
TGTGCCAGCAGCTTACCGGCGGGAGGGTTTGACACGAACTATGGCTACACCTTC
>TRBJ1-3|-|TRBV5-4|-
CASQQGSGNTIYF
TGTGCCAGCCAACAGGGCTCCGGAAACACCATATATTTT
>TRBJ1-1|few|TRBV6-6|-
CASILDGNTEAFF
TGTGCCAGCATTCTGGATGGGAACACTGAAGCTTTCTTT
>TRBJ1-1|-|TRBV4-3|-
CASSSDRNTEAFF
TGCGCCAGCAGCTCAGATAGGAACACTGAAGCTTTCTTT
>TRBJ1-2|few|TRBV18|-
CASSPSGTMDTYGYTF
TGTGCCAGCTCACCGTCCGGGACAATGGATACCTATGGCTACACCTTC
>TRBJ2-7|-|TRBV29-1|TRBD2
CSVEGQREGGYEQYF
TGCAGCGTTGAAGGCCAGCGGGAGGGCGGCTACGAGCAGTACTTC
>TRBJ2-3|-|TRBV10-3|TRBD2
CAISETASGSLSTDTQYF
TGTGCCATCAGTGAGACGGCTAGCGGAAGCCTTAGCACAGATACGCAGTATTTT
>TRBJ2-5|-|TRBV7-2|TRBD1
CASSFTGGETQYF
TGTGCCAGCAGCTTTACAGGGGGAGAGACCCAGTACTTC
>TRBJ2-3|-|TRBV10-3|TRBD2
CAIRTSGQFTDTQYF
TGTGCCATCAGGACTAGCGGGCAATTCACAGATACGCAGTATTTT
>TRBJ2-3|-|TRBV5-4|TRBD1
CASTGGGTNTQYF
TGTGCCAGCACAGGGGGCGGCACTAATACGCAGTATTTT
>TRBJ1-4|few|TRBV4-3|TRBD1
CASSRQTGAGEKLFF
TGCGCCAGCAGCCGACAGACAGGGGCCGGTGAAAAACTGTTTTTT
>TRBJ2-1|once|TRBV6-1|TRBD2
CASSVDPSGSNEQFF
TGTGCCAGCAGTGTTGATCCTAGCGGGAGCAATGAGCAGTTCTTC
>TRBJ2-1|-|TRBV7-2|TRBD2
CASSLFSGGRDEQFF
TGTGCCAGCAGCTTATTTTCTGGAGGGAGGGATGAGCAGTTCTTC
>TRBJ2-7|once|TRBV30|TRBD2
CACLLSGTGEQYF
TGTGCCTGCCTCCTTAGCGGGACGGGCGAGCAGTACTTC
>TRBJ1-1|-|TRBV18|-
CASSPVLRGVNTEAFF
TGTGCCAGCTCACCTGTATTAAGGGGCGTGAACACTGAAGCTTTCTTT
>TRBJ1-1|large|TRBV7-9|-
CASSLPDTMNTEAFF
TGTGCCAGCAGCTTGCCGGACACCATGAACACTGAAGCTTTCTTT
>TRBJ1-2|-|TRBV19|-
CASSDRQPNYGYTF
TGTGCCAGTTCCGACAGGCAACCCAACTATGGCTACACCTTC
>TRBJ1-3|-|TRBV4-1|-
CASSQGRAREVSGNTIYF
TGCGCCAGCAGCCAAGGGAGGGCCAGGGAGGTCTCTGGAAACACCATATATTTT
>TRBJ2-1|once|TRBV4-3|TRBD2
CASSQAGLAGGYNEQFF
TGCGCCAGCAGCCAAGCCGGACTAGCGGGAGGGTACAATGAGCAGTTCTTC
>TRBJ1-5|-|TRBV30|-
CACATNVDQPQHF
TGTGCCTGTGCGACAAACGTGGATCAGCCCCAGCATTTT
>TRBJ2-5|-|TRBV4-3|TRBD2
CASSQERGTSGNEETQYF
TGCGCCAGCAGCCAAGAACGGGGGACTAGCGGGAATGAAGAGACCCAGTACTTC
>TRBJ2-2|-|TRBV29-1|-
CSVVVQGVTGELFF
TGCAGCGTTGTCGTACAGGGAGTCACCGGGGAGCTGTTTTTT
>TRBJ2-7|-|TRBV5-1|-
CASSLNPVSDRASEQYF
TGCGCCAGCAGCTTGAACCCCGTGAGTGACCGAGCCTCCGAGCAGTACTTC
>TRBJ2-2|-|TRBV4-2|TRBD2
CASSQLAGGAGELFF
TGTGCCAGCAGCCAATTAGCGGGAGGAGCCGGGGAGCTGTTTTTT
>TRBJ2-7|-|TRBV4-2|TRBD1
CASSQAQRDRVYEQYF
TGTGCCAGCAGCCAAGCTCAGCGAGACAGGGTCTACGAGCAGTACTTC
>TRBJ1-5|once|TRBV7-2|-
CASSLASRNQPQHF
TGTGCCAGCAGCTTAGCCTCACGCAATCAGCCCCAGCATTTT
>TRBJ2-3|-|TRBV18|-
CASSLRQATYTDTQYF
TGTGCCAGCTCACTGCGACAGGCTACTTACACAGATACGCAGTATTTT
>TRBJ2-5|-|TRBV7-8|TRBD2
CASSAIAGVDGTQYF
TGTGCCAGCAGCGCCATAGCGGGAGTTGATGGGACCCAGTACTTC
>TRBJ1-5|-|TRBV7-6|-
CASSLGSNPYQPQHF
TGTGCCAGCAGCTTAGGAAGTAACCCTTATCAGCCCCAGCATTTT
>TRBJ1-4|-|TRBV5-1|TRBD1
CASKPPTGTDGEKLFF
TGCGCCAGCAAGCCTCCCACCGGGACAGATGGTGAAAAACTGTTTTTT
>TRBJ1-2|-|TRBV7-8|-
CASSSTGGVNYGYTF
TGTGCCAGCAGTTCAACAGGAGGGGTTAACTATGGCTACACCTTC
>TRBJ2-5|-|TRBV5-6|-
CASSSRETQYF
TGTGCCAGCAGCTCACGGGAGACCCAGTACTTC
>TRBJ2-1|-|TRBV19|TRBD2
CASSIDRASGSYDEQFF
TGTGCCAGTAGTATAGATAGGGCTAGCGGGAGTTACGATGAGCAGTTCTTC
>TRBJ2-1|-|TRBV7-2|TRBD1
CASSPDRGLYNEQFF
TGTGCCAGCAGTCCGGACAGGGGGCTTTACAATGAGCAGTTCTTC
>TRBJ2-5|-|TRBV29-1|TRBD1
CSAADPDRVQETQYF
TGCAGCGCAGCTGATCCAGACAGGGTCCAAGAGACCCAGTACTTC
>TRBJ2-2|-|TRBV11-2|-
CASSSLSLGTGELFF
TGTGCCAGCAGCTCGCTGTCTCTAGGAACCGGGGAGCTGTTTTTT
>TRBJ2-2|-|TRBV4-1|-
CASSQEPRGIDTGELFF
TGCGCCAGCAGCCAAGAGCCTCGGGGAATCGACACCGGGGAGCTGTTTTTT
>TRBJ1-2|-|TRBV9|-
CASSVVGTDYGYTF
TGTGCCAGCAGCGTAGTGGGGACGGACTATGGCTACACCTTC
>TRBJ1-2|-|TRBV4-2|TRBD1
CASSQAVGGFYGYTF
TGTGCCAGCAGCCAAGCAGTAGGGGGCTTCTATGGCTACACCTTC
>TRBJ2-5|-|TRBV7-9|-
CALGGETQYF
TGTGCCCTTGGGGGGGAGACCCAGTACTTC
>TRBJ2-1|-|TRBV5-1|TRBD2
CASSLFGGREGAYNEQFF
TGCGCCAGCAGCTTGTTTGGAGGGCGGGAGGGCGCCTACAATGAGCAGTTCTTC
>TRBJ2-3|-|TRBV7-3|TRBD2
CASSRRAGGSGDTQYF
TGTGCCAGCAGTCGTAGAGCGGGAGGGTCTGGAGATACGCAGTATTTT
>TRBJ2-3|-|TRBV5-1|TRBD2
CASSHSWTSGSSTDTQYF
TGCGCCAGCAGCCACTCCTGGACTAGCGGGAGTAGCACAGATACGCAGTATTTT
>TRBJ1-5|few|TRBV27|-
CASGGDQPQHF
TGTGCCAGCGGGGGGGATCAGCCCCAGCATTTT
>TRBJ2-2|-|TRBV9|TRBD1
CASSPTGTGSRTGELFF
TGTGCCAGCAGCCCCACTGGGACAGGGAGTAGAACCGGGGAGCTGTTTTTT
>TRBJ2-5|-|TRBV10-2|TRBD2
CASIGGSAETQYF
TGCGCCAGCATCGGCGGGAGCGCCGAGACCCAGTACTTC
>TRBJ2-3|-|TRBV7-9|-
CASSSQRTDTQYF
TGTGCCAGCAGTTCCCAGAGGACAGATACGCAGTATTTT
>TRBJ2-2|once|TRBV13|TRBD2
CASSLEATSGRAVTGELFF
TGTGCCAGCAGCCTCGAAGCGACTAGCGGGAGGGCAGTCACCGGGGAGCTGTTTTTT
>TRBJ2-2|-|TRBV6-6|TRBD2
CASSYSIGRVTGELFF
TGTGCCAGCAGTTACTCAATCGGGAGGGTCACCGGGGAGCTGTTTTTT
>TRBJ2-3|-|TRBV5-8|-
CASSFGGITDTQYF
TGTGCCAGCAGCTTTGGCGGAATCACAGATACGCAGTATTTT